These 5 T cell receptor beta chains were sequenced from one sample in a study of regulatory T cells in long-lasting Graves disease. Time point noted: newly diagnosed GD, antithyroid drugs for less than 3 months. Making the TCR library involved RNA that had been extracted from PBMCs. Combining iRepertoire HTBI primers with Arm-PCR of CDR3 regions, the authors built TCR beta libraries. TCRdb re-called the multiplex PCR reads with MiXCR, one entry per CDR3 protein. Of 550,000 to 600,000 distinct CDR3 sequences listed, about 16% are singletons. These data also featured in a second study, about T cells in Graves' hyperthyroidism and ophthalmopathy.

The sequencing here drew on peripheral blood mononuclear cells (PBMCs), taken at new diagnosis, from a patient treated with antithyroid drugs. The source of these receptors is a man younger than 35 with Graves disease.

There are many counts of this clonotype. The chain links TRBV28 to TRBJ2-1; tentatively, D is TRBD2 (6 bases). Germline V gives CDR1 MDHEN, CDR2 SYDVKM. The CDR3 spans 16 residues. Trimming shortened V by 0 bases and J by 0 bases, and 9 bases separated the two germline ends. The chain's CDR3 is CASSLWEGSSYNEQFF. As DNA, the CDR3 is TGTGCCAGCAGTTTATGGGAGGGTAGCTCCTACAATGAGCAGTTCTTC.

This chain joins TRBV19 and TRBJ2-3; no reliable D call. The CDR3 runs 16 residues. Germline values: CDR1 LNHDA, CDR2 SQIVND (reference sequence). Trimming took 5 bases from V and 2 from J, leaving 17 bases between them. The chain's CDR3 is CASSWSLGRYTDTQYF. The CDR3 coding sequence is TGTGCCAGTAGTTGGTCCTTAGGGCGGTACACAGATACGCAGTATTTT.

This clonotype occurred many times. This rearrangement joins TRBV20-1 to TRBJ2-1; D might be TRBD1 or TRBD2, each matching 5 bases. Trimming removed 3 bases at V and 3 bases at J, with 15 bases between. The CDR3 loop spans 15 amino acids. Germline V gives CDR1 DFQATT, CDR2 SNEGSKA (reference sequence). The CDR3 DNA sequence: TGCAGTGCTAGCCCTAGTCAGAGGGGCTACAATGAGCAGTTCTTC. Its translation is CSASPSQRGYNEQFF.

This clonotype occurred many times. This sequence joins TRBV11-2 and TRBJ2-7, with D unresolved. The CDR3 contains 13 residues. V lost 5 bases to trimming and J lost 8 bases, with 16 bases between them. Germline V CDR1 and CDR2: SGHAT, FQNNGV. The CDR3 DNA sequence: TGTGCCAGCAGCCCAACCCGGGTCAATAAGCAGTACTTC. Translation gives CASSPTRVNKQYF.

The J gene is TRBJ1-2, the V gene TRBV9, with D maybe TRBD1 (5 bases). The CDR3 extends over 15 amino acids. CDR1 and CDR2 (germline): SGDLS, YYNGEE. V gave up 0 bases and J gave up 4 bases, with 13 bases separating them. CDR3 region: CASSVDPGGGYGYTF. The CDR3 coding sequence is TGTGCCAGCAGCGTAGACCCGGGGGGAGGCTATGGCTACACCTTC.